This TCR beta chain was profiled in a study of Ad26.COV2.S vaccination and SARS-CoV-2 variants. This table comes from immunoSEQ multiplex PCR, and its TCRdb copy is limited to in-frame clones, with some not included. There are around 400,000 clones in the sample; about four fifths occur only once, and about 7.4% lies in the top ten. Treatment described: some 20 received Ad26.COV2.S at low or high dose, single or two shots; about 5 received placebo; per-sample allocation not given. The investigators took samples on day 63 after the first vaccine or placebo injection. The sample came from a Boston adult aged 18-55 years. Ad26.COV2.S expressed prefusion-stabilized spike from the original Wuhan strain. The CDR3 consists of 14 residues. Germline lookup yields CDR1 SGHKS and CDR2 YYEKEE (reference sequence). Trimming cost V 2 bases and J 3 bases; bases outside gene matches: 5.

This specimen was peripheral blood, taken in a trial of Ad26.COV2.S vaccine versus placebo. The chain employs TRBV5-5 and TRBJ2-7; 7 bases match TRBD2. The receptor was derived from a person aged 18-60 years who received the Ad26.COV2.S COVID-19 vaccine or a placebo. The CDR3 DNA is TGTGCCAGCAGCTTCAAGGGAGGGGTCTACGAGCAGTACTTC. This gives the protein CASSFKGGVYEQYF.